Shown below are 32 T cell receptor beta chains from a single sample sequenced in a study of CD8+ T cells in alopecia areata. Treatment here: oral pan-JAK inhibitor, 5-10 mg twice daily. Extracted RNA was reverse transcribed, and the resulting cDNA served as sequencing template. Only in-frame clones appear in the TCRdb table, and some are missing; sequencing was by immunoSEQ multiplex PCR. The data show about 260,000 clones, about 60% seen once. The source material was CD4+ T cells sorted from blood, sampled around week 54, from a patient treated with tofacitinib. The receptor set was obtained from a human donor with alopecia areata.

This sequence joins TRBV4-1 and TRBJ1-2; D is unresolved. The CDR3 has 13 residues. V was shortened by 0 bases and J by 8 bases, with 10 bases between the two germline ends. Per germline, CDR1 MGHRA and CDR2 YSYEKL. The CDR3 here is CASSQDTHLGYTF. The CDR3, as DNA: TGCGCCAGCAGCCAAGACACGCATTTAGGCTACACCTTC.

This clone was detected a few times. The V gene is TRBV29-1, the J gene TRBJ2-6, with a weak D call TRBD1 (5 bases). The CDR3 length is 14 residues. V lost 4 bases to trimming and J lost 4 bases, with 11 bases between them. In germline, CDR1 is SQVTM, CDR2 ANQGSEA. This chain's CDR3 is CSVAGIRGANVLTF. The CDR3 DNA reads as TGCAGCGTTGCAGGGATTAGGGGGGCCAACGTCCTGACTTTC.

Only a few counts were recorded for this clone. The V gene is TRBV29-1, the J gene TRBJ1-5; the match to TRBD1 covers 9 bases. The CDR3 has 14 residues. V shed 7 bases, J shed 3 bases, and the junction held 7 bases outside the gene matches. CDR1 is SQVTM, CDR2 ANQGSEA, per germline. The CDR3 region has the DNA TGCAGCGCTAAAACAGGGGGCGTCAATCAGCCCCAGCATTTT. Residues: CSAKTGGVNQPQHF.

The J gene is TRBJ2-7, the V gene TRBV2; 7 nucleotides line up with TRBD1. Germline V gene sequence: CDR1 SNHLY, CDR2 FYNNEI. This CDR3 spans 14 amino acids. The ends lost 3 bases at V and 3 bases at J; junction bases unmatched: 5. The CDR3 reads CASSDQGVNYEQYF. CDR3 in DNA: TGTGCCAGCAGTGACCAGGGGGTGAACTACGAGCAGTACTTC.

The rearrangement uses TRBV2 and TRBJ1-6; D remains ambiguous. This CDR3 has 13 residues. The V and J ends lost 4 bases and 7 bases respectively, with 8 bases between them. Germline CDR1 SNHLY, CDR2 FYNNEI. The CDR3 here is CASSVEENSPLHF. DNA of the CDR3: TGTGCCAGCAGTGTAGAGGAGAATTCACCCCTCCACTTT.

There are many counts of this clone. The chain uses TRBV2 and TRBJ2-2; D possibly corresponds to TRBD1 (5 bases). The CDR3 runs to 14 residues. CDR1 SNHLY and CDR2 FYNNEI come from the germline V gene. Deletions cut 2 bases from V and 7 bases from J, with 11 bases between. The CDR3 coding sequence is TGTGCCAGCAGTGAAACCAGGGTTTACGGGGAGCTGTTTTTT. It translates to CASSETRVYGELFF.

The J gene is TRBJ1-5, the V gene TRBV29-1, with a possible D match to TRBD1 (5 bases). The germline V and J ends were trimmed by 3 bases and 2 bases, with 14 bases remaining between them. Germline values: CDR1 SQVTM, CDR2 ANQGSEA. The CDR3 spans 15 residues. The CDR3 DNA follows: TGCAGCGTTGAGGAGGACACGTCGGGCAATCAGCCCCAGCATTTT. Protein: CSVEEDTSGNQPQHF.

V gene TRBV30 combines with J gene TRBJ2-5, with 7 bases that match TRBD2. The germline V gene has CDR1 GTSNPN and CDR2 SVGIG (reference sequence). The V segment lost 2 bases and the J segment 5 bases; nucleotides outside the gene matches: 8. The CDR3 has 14 residues. The CDR3 coding sequence is TGTGCCTGGAGTAGGTGGGGAGGGGCGGAGACCCAGTACTTC. It encodes CAWSRWGGAETQYF.

The rearrangement links TRBV7-2 to TRBJ2-2, with D maybe TRBD1 (6 bases). The germline V gene has CDR1 SGHTA and CDR2 FQGNSA. V was trimmed by 3 bases and J by 1 base, leaving 9 bases between them. The CDR3 loop spans 15 amino acids. The CDR3 sequence: CASSFRGQNTGELFF. DNA of the CDR3: TGTGCCAGCAGCTTTCGGGGACAGAACACCGGGGAGCTGTTTTTT.

This chain's CDR3 is CASSYSSRANEQYF. CDR3 sequence (DNA): TGCGCCAGCAGTTATTCTTCCAGGGCAAACGAGCAGTACTTC. The chain is built from TRBV5-1 and TRBJ2-7; weak D call: TRBD1 (5 bases). Germline V gene sequence: CDR1 SGHRS, CDR2 YFSETQ. V shed 5 bases and J shed 5 bases, with 17 bases lying between them. The CDR3 sequence is 14 residues long.

This clone was counted a few times. This sequence joins TRBV7-9 and TRBJ2-7, with a tentative D call TRBD1 (5 bases). The germline V gene has CDR1 SEHNR and CDR2 FQNEAQ (reference sequence). V was clipped by 1 base and J by 6 bases, with 7 bases between them. The CDR3 is 12 amino acids. The CDR3 coding sequence is TGTGCCAGCAGCTTAGTAGGGGCCGAGCAGTACTTC. It specifies CASSLVGAEQYF.

This rearrangement joins TRBV7-8 to TRBJ1-6; possibly TRBD1 for D (5 bases). Germline V CDR1 and CDR2: SGHVS, FQNEAQ. The CDR3 is made up of 16 amino acids. With 5 bases removed from V and 0 bases from J, the gap between germline ends came to 11 bases. In nucleotides, the CDR3 is TGTGCCAGCAGCCGCGGGGGGAGCTCCTATAATTCACCCCTCCACTTT. Amino acids: CASSRGGSSYNSPLHF.

Concerning this clone: Different DNA sequences within this sample yield the same CDR3. The rearrangement links TRBV18 to TRBJ1-2; D is possibly TRBD1 (5 bases). Germline CDR1 KGHSH, CDR2 LQKENI. The CDR3 runs to 13 residues. V lost 2 bases to trimming and J lost 2 bases, with 6 bases between them. CDR3 in DNA: TGTGCCAGCTCACCAGGGGCCAACTATGGCTACACCTTC. As protein: CASSPGANYGYTF.

This clone appeared a few times. The chain combines TRBV6-5 with TRBJ1-6; 9 bases align to TRBD1. The CDR3 is 16 amino acids. The ends lost 0 bases at V and 8 bases at J; junction bases unmatched: 5. The germline V gene encodes CDR1 MNHEY and CDR2 SVGAGI. The CDR3 protein is CASSYSTGQGDSPLHF. CDR3 in DNA: TGTGCCAGCAGTTACTCCACGGGACAGGGAGATTCACCCCTCCACTTT.

The rearrangement uses TRBV4-3 and TRBJ2-7; 7 bases agree with TRBD1. Losses at the gene ends were 4 bases for V and 0 bases for J; bases not matched to a gene: 15. Germline loops: CDR1 LGHNA, CDR2 YSLEER. The CDR3 runs to 18 residues. The CDR3 here is CASSLHLSGTVISYEQYF. DNA for the CDR3: TGCGCCAGCAGCCTGCATCTGTCCGGGACAGTCATCTCCTACGAGCAGTACTTC.

This chain uses TRBV9 with TRBJ1-5, with a tentative D call TRBD1 (5 bases). The CDR3 runs 15 residues. Trimming stripped 0 bases from V and 3 bases from J, with 10 bases between. Germline CDR1 SGDLS, CDR2 YYNGEE. The CDR3 DNA follows: TGTGCCAGCAGCGTAGACGGGGGGATCAATCAGCCCCAGCATTTT. Translation gives CASSVDGGINQPQHF.

V and J are TRBV30 and TRBJ2-2; weak D call: TRBD1 (5 bases). This CDR3 comprises 15 residues. With 0 bases removed from V and 0 bases from J, the gap between germline ends came to 8 bases. CDR1 GTSNPN and CDR2 SVGIG come from the germline V gene (reference sequence). CDR3 residues: CAWSVIGANTGELFF. DNA of the CDR3: TGTGCCTGGAGTGTAATAGGGGCGAACACCGGGGAGCTGTTTTTT.

V and J are TRBV5-1 and TRBJ2-7; 9 positions agree with TRBD1. There are 13 residues in the CDR3. Losses at the gene ends were 4 bases for V and 5 bases for J; bases not matched to a gene: 4. Germline V lookup: CDR1 SGHRS, CDR2 YFSETQ. The CDR3 loop is CASSMGQGHEQYF. The CDR3 region has the DNA TGCGCCAGCAGCATGGGACAGGGTCACGAGCAGTACTTC.

For this clone: The sample has other DNA sequences that encode this CDR3 too. The chain carries TRBV27 and TRBJ1-2; D not certain. The V gene lost 4 bases and the J gene lost 5 bases, with 8 bases spanning the gap. The CDR3 sequence is 12 residues long. Germline V lookup: CDR1 MNHEY, CDR2 SMNVEV (reference sequence). The CDR3 coding sequence is TGTGCCAGCAGTTCGGTAGGATATGGCTACACCTTC. This encodes CASSSVGYGYTF.

This clone has only a few counts. The chain links TRBV4-1 to TRBJ2-7; D call uncertain. CDR1 and CDR2 from the germline V gene are MGHRA and YSYEKL. The CDR3 totals 11 residues. Trimming took off 11 bases at V and 6 bases at J, with 14 bases between the two ends. Here the CDR3 DNA reads TGCGCCCCAAAGTCGGGCTCCGAGCAGTACTTC. Translated: CAPKSGSEQYF.

V usage is TRBV27 and J usage is TRBJ2-1, with D maybe TRBD1 (5 bases). The CDR3 sequence is 15 residues long. From germline, CDR1 is MNHEY and CDR2 SMNVEV (reference sequence). Trimming cost V 2 bases and J 4 bases, with 12 bases left between them. CDR3 nucleotides: TGTGCCAGCAGTTTACTATCCGACAGTTACAATGAGCAGTTCTTC. It translates to CASSLLSDSYNEQFF.

J is TRBJ2-5 and V is TRBV12-5, with TRBD1 matching 9 bases. V lost 4 bases, J lost 5 bases, and 11 bases stayed unmatched. The CDR3 runs to 16 residues. Germline V CDR1 and CDR2: LGHNT, FRNRAP. The CDR3: CASGSGTGNTRETQYF. The CDR3, as DNA: TGTGCTAGTGGTTCCGGGACAGGGAACACCAGGGAGACCCAGTACTTC. The full variable domain, in which reference TRBV12-5 and TRBJ2-5 provide the parts outside the CDR3, is DARVTQTPRHKVTEMGQEVTMRCQPILGHNTVFWYRQTMMQGLELLAYFRNRAPLDDSGMPKDRFSAEMPDATLATLKIQPSEPRDSAVYFCASGSGTGNTRETQYFGPGTRLLVL.

This clone was picked up many times. The V gene is TRBV7-8, the J gene TRBJ2-4, with TRBD2 matching 12 bases. The ends lost 4 bases at V and 8 bases at J; junction bases unmatched: 9. The germline V gene encodes CDR1 SGHVS and CDR2 FQNEAQ. CDR3 length: 16 residues. CDR3 region: CASSSLAGGPGDIQYF. DNA of the CDR3: TGTGCCAGCAGCTCCCTAGCGGGGGGGCCTGGGGACATTCAGTACTTC.

A note on this clone: The same CDR3 also results from other DNA sequences found in this sample. The rearrangement links TRBV7-2 to TRBJ2-7; unclear D gene. Trimming shortened V by 3 bases and J by 4 bases, and 4 bases separated the two germline ends. In germline, CDR1 is SGHTA, CDR2 FQGNSA. The CDR3 spans 11 residues. The CDR3 sequence: CASSLRYEQYF. CDR3 nucleotides: TGTGCCAGCAGCTTGCGATACGAGCAGTACTTC.

This clone was picked up a small number of times. The J gene is TRBJ1-4, the V gene TRBV7-8, with D hard to call. The germline V gene encodes CDR1 SGHVS and CDR2 FQNEAQ. The CDR3 has 14 residues. Between the trimmed V and J ends, which lost 1 base and 8 bases, there was a span of 11 bases. In DNA, the CDR3 is TGTGCCAGCAGCTTAGACCCCCGAGGGGAAAAACTGTTTTTT. Translation: CASSLDPRGEKLFF.

This chain joins TRBV25-1 and TRBJ1-1, with a possible D match to TRBD1 (5 bases). V lost 1 base and J 5 bases, leaving 20 bases between the germline ends. Germline values: CDR1 MGHDK, CDR2 SYGVNS. The CDR3 is 17 amino acids. The CDR3 DNA sequence: TGTGCCAGCAGTGAATTGAGGGCAGGGCGGGGAGGTACTGAAGCTTTCTTT. Encoded protein: CASSELRAGRGGTEAFF.

This clone came up a few times. This chain links TRBV2 with TRBJ2-3; TRBD2 agrees at 13 bases. J gave up 2 bases and V 7 bases, and 3 bases lay outside the gene matches. This CDR3 is 15 amino acids long. Germline V gene lookup returns CDR1 SNHLY and CDR2 FYNNEI. This chain's CDR3 is CASTGLAGFTDTQYF. The CDR3 DNA sequence: TGTGCCAGCACGGGACTAGCGGGGTTCACAGATACGCAGTATTTT.

This chain uses TRBV5-6 with TRBJ1-6, with 7 bases aligning to TRBD1. With V trimmed by 2 bases and J by 11 bases, 10 bases remained unmatched. The CDR3 has 15 amino acids. Germline CDR1 reads SGHDT; CDR2 reads YYEEEE. For the CDR3, the DNA is TGTGCCAGCAGCTTCAGGGGGGCTGGGGGTCCACCCCTCCACTTT. Its protein product is CASSFRGAGGPPLHF. Together with reference TRBV5-6 and TRBJ1-6, the CDR3 gives the full variable domain: DAGVTQSPTHLIKTRGQQVTLRCSPKSGHDTVSWYQQALGQGPQFIFQYYEEEERQRGNFPDRFSGHQFPNYSSELNVNALLLGDSALYLCASSFRGAGGPPLHFGNGTRLTVT.

This chain links TRBV27 with TRBJ2-1; TRBD2 agrees at 14 bases. Germline values: CDR1 MNHEY, CDR2 SMNVEV (reference sequence). The trim removed 6 bases at V and 8 bases at J, leaving 6 bases unmatched. The CDR3 contains 15 residues. Here the CDR3 reads CASSRTSGGRYEQFF. In nucleotides, the CDR3 is TGTGCCAGCAGCAGGACTAGCGGGGGGCGGTATGAGCAGTTCTTC.

About this clone itself: Within the sample, other DNA sequences also encode this same CDR3. The chain is built from TRBV9 and TRBJ2-5; D is tentatively TRBD1 or TRBD2 (5 bases each). Germline V gene data show CDR1 as SGDLS and CDR2 as YYNGEE. V lost 0 bases to trimming and J lost 2 bases, with 8 bases between them. This CDR3 comprises 14 residues. Here the CDR3 reads CASSVGGVQETQYF. The DNA for the CDR3 is TGTGCCAGCAGCGTAGGAGGGGTACAAGAGACCCAGTACTTC.

In its sample, this clone was seen a few times. The J gene is TRBJ1-1, the V gene TRBV7-9; D ambiguous. Trimming took off 3 bases at V and 2 bases at J, with 13 bases between the two ends. The germline V gene encodes CDR1 SEHNR and CDR2 FQNEAQ (reference sequence). This CDR3 region has 15 residues. CDR3 loop: CASSFRAVLNTEAFF. The CDR3 nucleotides read TGTGCCAGCAGCTTTAGGGCAGTATTAAACACTGAAGCTTTCTTT.

Points on this clone: The identical CDR3 is also encoded by other nucleotide sequences in the sample. The genes are TRBV6-5 and TRBJ2-7; TRBD1 matches 10 bases. CDR1 is MNHEY, CDR2 SVGAGI, per germline. This CDR3 region has 14 residues. Trimming at V came to 6 bases and at J to 3 bases, leaving 5 bases not matched to a gene. CDR3 in amino acids: CASRRGQGIYEQYF. The CDR3 DNA sequence: TGTGCCAGCAGGCGGGGACAGGGGATCTACGAGCAGTACTTC.